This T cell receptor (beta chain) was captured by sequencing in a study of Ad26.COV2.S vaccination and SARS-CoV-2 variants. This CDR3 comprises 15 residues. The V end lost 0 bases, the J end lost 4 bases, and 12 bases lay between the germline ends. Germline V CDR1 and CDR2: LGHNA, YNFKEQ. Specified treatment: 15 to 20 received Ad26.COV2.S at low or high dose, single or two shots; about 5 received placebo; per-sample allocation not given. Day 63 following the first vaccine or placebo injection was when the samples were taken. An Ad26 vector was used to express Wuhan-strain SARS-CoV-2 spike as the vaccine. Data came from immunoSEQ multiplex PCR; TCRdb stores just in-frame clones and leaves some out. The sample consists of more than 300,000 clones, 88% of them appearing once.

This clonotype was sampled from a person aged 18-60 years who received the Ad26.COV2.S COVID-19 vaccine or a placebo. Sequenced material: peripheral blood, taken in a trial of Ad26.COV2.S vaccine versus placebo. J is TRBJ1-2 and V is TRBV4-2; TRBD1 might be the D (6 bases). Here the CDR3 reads CASSQEDGTPYGYTF. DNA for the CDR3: TGTGCCAGCAGCCAAGAGGATGGGACACCCTATGGCTACACCTTC.